A selection of T cell receptor beta chains follows, all from one sample in a study of T cells after yellow fever vaccination. TCRdb itself ran the 5' RACE reads through MiXCR, one entry per CDR3 protein. The sample consists of more than 300,000 distinct CDR3 sequences, around 6.8% of them appearing once. Sequencing was performed on PBMCs, taken around 45 days after the first yellow fever vaccination. All receptors derive from a man in his late teens or twenties who received the YFV17D yellow fever vaccine. CDR3s include the opening cysteine and the closing phenylalanine or tryptophan. The D gene is left open where the match is weak.

j_gene,v_gene,d_gene,CDR3aa
TRBJ2-5,TRBV7-2,NA,CASSLALGSPETQYF
TRBJ2-7,TRBV5-1,NA,CASSLRQGRPYEQYF
TRBJ2-5,TRBV4-2,TRBD2,CASSPAWGGGQETQYF
TRBJ1-5,TRBV4-1,NA,CASSLGQGIGQPQHF
TRBJ2-5,TRBV28,TRBD2,CASSLGLAGTQETQYF
TRBJ1-1,TRBV12-3/TRBV12-4,NA,CASQTGYMNTEAFF
TRBJ2-2,TRBV2,NA,CASSEIVTGELFF
TRBJ2-3,TRBV27,TRBD1,CASSSLPGQGNTDTQYF
TRBJ2-7,TRBV4-1,TRBD2,CASSQPGTSGSYEQYF
TRBJ1-5,TRBV20-1,TRBD1,CSASTRTGGFQPQHF
TRBJ2-3,TRBV5-4,TRBD2,CASSRRGTSGSTDTQYF
TRBJ2-7,TRBV11-2,TRBD1,CASSLTGATYEQYF
TRBJ1-6,TRBV9,NA,CASSVQDSYNSPLHF
TRBJ1-6,TRBV20-1,TRBD1,CSARDRQGTYNSPLHF
TRBJ2-6,TRBV29-1,NA,CSALGAPSGANVLTF
TRBJ2-7,TRBV27,NA,CASSFKSSYEQYF
TRBJ1-2,TRBV10-2,NA,CASSWTDNYGYTF
TRBJ1-5,TRBV7-3,NA,CASSLTQGYQPQHF
TRBJ1-6,TRBV4-3,TRBD1,CASSQQGQSYSPLHF
TRBJ2-3,TRBV2,TRBD2,CASSEGTSGGPSTDTQYF
TRBJ2-3,TRBV5-1,NA,CASSFYPGFTTDTQYF
TRBJ2-4,TRBV12-3/TRBV12-4,TRBD1,CASSGTEQNIQYF
TRBJ1-2,TRBV9,TRBD1,CASSTDRAGYTF
TRBJ2-7,TRBV19,TRBD1,CASSLPGQRYEQYF
TRBJ2-7,TRBV29-1,NA,CSVVGVLNTYEQYF
TRBJ2-1,TRBV11-2,NA,CASRQEFSSYNEQFF
TRBJ2-4,TRBV5-1,TRBD1,CATRLDTGGATDIQYF
TRBJ1-5,TRBV7-9,TRBD1,CASSQTGMDQPQHF
TRBJ2-3,TRBV18,TRBD2,CASSDIAGAQYF
TRBJ1-6,TRBV9,NA,CASSVSSGENSPLHF
TRBJ2-3,TRBV5-1,NA,CASSLGGVAGDTQYF
TRBJ2-3,TRBV5-4,TRBD2,CASSLSGGTDTQYF
TRBJ1-1,TRBV5-6,NA,CASSLASLIGTEAFF